This T cell receptor beta chain was captured by sequencing in a study of T-cell reconstitution after alpha-beta-depleted transplantation in children. The V segment lost 2 bases and the J segment 1 base; nucleotides outside the gene matches: 11. The CDR3 is 18 residues long. Germline V CDR1 and CDR2: MNHEY, SVGAGI. Molecular barcoding with unique molecular identifiers was used for the TCRbeta library. TCRdb independently ran MiXCR on the PCR reads; one entry per CDR3 protein. The table has about 500,000 distinct CDR3 sequences, around a third seen once. A few counts support this clonotype. This specimen consisted of PBMCs from the stem cell graft donor, obtained from the stem cell graft. The clonotype comes from a human donor who donated a stem cell graft to a child with aplastic anemia. The rearrangement joins TRBV6-5 to TRBJ1-5; 7 bases line up with TRBD1. CDR3 region: CASSYGQGVIRSNQPQHF. DNA of the CDR3: TGTGCCAGCAGTTACGGCCAGGGGGTTATCAGGAGCAATCAGCCCCAGCATTTT.